Listed here are 21 T cell receptor beta chains from one sample, sequenced in a study of T cell responses to AZD1222 COVID-19 vaccine. TCRdb's copy holds only in-frame clones and misses some; the assay was immunoSEQ multiplex PCR. This table has roughly 100,000 clones, roughly nine tenths appearing once. Sequences were derived from peripheral blood, sampled 28 days after the second dose of the MenACWY control vaccine. These receptors all come from an adult who received the MenACWY meningococcal vaccine as a control.

The chain links TRBV28 to TRBJ1-5; 7 bases match TRBD1. J was trimmed by 2 bases and V by 7 bases; bases with no gene match: 8. Germline V gene data show CDR1 as MDHEN and CDR2 as SYDVKM. The CDR3 is 15 residues long. For the CDR3, the DNA is TGTGCCAGCATCCTTACGACAGGGCGCAATCAGCCCCAGCATTTT. This codes for CASILTTGRNQPQHF.

The CDR3: CASSEGDRGLYGYTF. CDR3 coding DNA: TGTGCCAGCAGTGAAGGGGACAGGGGGCTATATGGCTACACCTTC. The chain combines TRBV2 with TRBJ1-2, with TRBD1 identical over 12 bases. Germline CDR1 reads SNHLY; CDR2 reads FYNNEI. Trimming cost V 1 base and J 5 bases; bases outside gene matches: 2. The CDR3 loop spans 15 amino acids.

The chain employs TRBV11-1 and TRBJ1-3; no firm D call. Between the trimmed V and J ends, which lost 2 bases and 1 base, there was a span of 6 bases. The CDR3 sequence is 14 residues long. Germline lookup yields CDR1 SGHAT and CDR2 FQDESV (reference sequence). The CDR3 region is CASSLTASGNTIYF. The CDR3 region has the DNA TGTGCCAGCAGCTTAACGGCGTCTGGAAACACCATATATTTT.

The chain carries TRBV6-1 and TRBJ2-5; no firm D call. The ends were cut back, 1 base at V and 4 bases at J, with 4 bases in the middle. CDR1 MNHNS and CDR2 SASEGT come from the germline V gene. The CDR3 is 12 amino acids. CDR3 sequence: CASSEGRETQYF. CDR3 sequence (DNA): TGTGCCAGCAGTGAAGGCAGAGAGACCCAGTACTTC.

The CDR3 is CSAGGPGYGYTF. The CDR3 DNA reads TGCAGCGCGGGGGGGCCGGGCTATGGCTACACCTTC. V and J are TRBV29-1 and TRBJ1-2; a possible D gene is TRBD1 (6 bases). Germline lookup yields CDR1 SQVTM and CDR2 ANQGSEA. There are 12 residues in the CDR3. Trimming took off 7 bases at V and 4 bases at J, with 13 bases between the two ends.

The rearrangement joins TRBV9 to TRBJ1-2; tentative D call: TRBD1 (6 bases). Per germline, CDR1 SGDLS and CDR2 YYNGEE. Trimming removed 3 bases at V and 0 bases at J, with 18 bases between. The CDR3 length is 17 residues. CDR3 amino acids: CASSGTGPGRTNYGYTF. In DNA form, the CDR3 reads TGTGCCAGCAGCGGTACAGGGCCTGGGCGGACTAACTATGGCTACACCTTC.

Concerning this clone itself: The sample holds other DNA sequences that translate to the same CDR3. The V gene is TRBV6-1, the J gene TRBJ2-5, with 12 bases identical to TRBD2. The CDR3 has 16 amino acids. The V segment lost 2 bases and the J segment 2 bases; nucleotides outside the gene matches: 3. Germline loops: CDR1 MNHNS, CDR2 SASEGT. The CDR3 loop is CASSELAGGPQETQYF. For the CDR3, the DNA is TGTGCCAGCAGTGAACTAGCGGGGGGGCCGCAAGAGACCCAGTACTTC.

The CDR3, as DNA: TGTGCCAGCAGCCGCCTGGGGTATAGCAGGGATACGCAGTATTTT. Protein: CASSRLGYSRDTQYF. The chain recombines TRBV7-2 with TRBJ2-3; D gene unclear. The CDR3 is 15 amino acids. Germline V CDR1 and CDR2: SGHTA, FQGNSA. V lost 5 bases, J lost 6 bases, and 18 bases lay in between.

The chain employs TRBV9 and TRBJ1-1; 8 bases fit TRBD1. The CDR3 length is 17 residues. V shed 0 bases, J shed 0 bases, and the junction held 7 bases outside the gene matches. CDR1 is SGDLS and CDR2 is YYNGEE in the germline V gene. Here the CDR3 reads CASSVARDRPLNTEAFF. CDR3 bases: TGTGCCAGCAGCGTAGCTAGGGACAGGCCTCTGAACACTGAAGCTTTCTTT.

The rearrangement joins TRBV2 to TRBJ1-3, with 7 bases matching TRBD1. The CDR3 spans 18 residues. The ends lost 0 bases at V and 0 bases at J; junction bases unmatched: 8. CDR1 and CDR2 (germline): SNHLY, FYNNEI. The CDR3 region is CASSEAPPRGSSGNTIYF. The CDR3 nucleotides read TGTGCCAGCAGTGAAGCACCCCCCAGGGGGAGCTCTGGAAACACCATATATTTT. Drawing the rest from reference TRBV2 and TRBJ1-3, the complete variable domain is EPEVTQTPSHQVTQMGQEVILRCVPISNHLYFYWYRQILGQKVEFLVSFYNNEISEKSEIFDDQFSVERPDGSNFTLKIRSTKLEDSAMYFCASSEAPPRGSSGNTIYFGEGSWLTVV.

The chain uses TRBV28 and TRBJ1-3, with D uncertain. Trimming shortened V by 3 bases and J by 0 bases, and 12 bases separated the two germline ends. In germline, CDR1 is MDHEN, CDR2 SYDVKM. This CDR3 spans 16 amino acids. The CDR3 reads CASSFGSYYSGNTIYF. For the CDR3, the DNA is TGTGCCAGCAGTTTCGGCAGCTACTACTCTGGAAACACCATATATTTT.

This chain connects TRBV28 to TRBJ2-5; weak D call: TRBD2 (6 bases). The germline V gene encodes CDR1 MDHEN and CDR2 SYDVKM. Deletions cut 7 bases from V and 0 bases from J, with 12 bases between. CDR3 size: 14 residues. This CDR3 reads CASKGGEYQETQYF. CDR3 nucleotide sequence: TGTGCCAGCAAAGGAGGGGAGTACCAAGAGACCCAGTACTTC.

The rearrangement links TRBV7-9 to TRBJ2-3; the D is unclear. Germline V lookup: CDR1 SEHNR, CDR2 FQNEAQ (reference sequence). V gave up 8 bases and J gave up 4 bases, with 19 bases separating them. The CDR3 is 15 residues long. CDR3 region: CASLTVGSTPDTQYF. The DNA for the CDR3 is TGTGCCAGCCTCACGGTGGGGTCAACCCCAGATACGCAGTATTTT. The complete variable domain, with remaining parts taken from reference TRBV7-9 and TRBJ2-3, reads DTGVSQNPRHKITKRGQNVTFRCDPISEHNRLYWYRQTLGQGPEFLTYFQNEAQLEKSRLLSDRFSAERPKGSFSTLEIQRTEQGDSAMYLCASLTVGSTPDTQYFGPGTRLTVL.

This chain connects TRBV5-6 to TRBJ1-2, with a tentative D call TRBD1 (6 bases). The CDR3 contains 14 residues. Looked up from germline, CDR1 is SGHDT and CDR2 is YYEEEE. V was clipped by 3 bases and J by 4 bases, with 13 bases between them. The CDR3 protein is CASSSSGEVYGYTF. In DNA, the CDR3 is TGTGCCAGCAGCTCTTCAGGGGAGGTCTATGGCTACACCTTC. The whole variable domain, remainder taken from reference TRBV5-6 and TRBJ1-2, is DAGVTQSPTHLIKTRGQQVTLRCSPKSGHDTVSWYQQALGQGPQFIFQYYEEEERQRGNFPDRFSGHQFPNYSSELNVNALLLGDSALYLCASSSSGEVYGYTFGSGTRLTVV.

V usage is TRBV5-1 and J usage is TRBJ1-2, with D unclear. This CDR3 is built from 13 residues. The V gene's germline CDR1 is SGHRS and CDR2 YFSETQ. Trimming took off 4 bases at V and 1 base at J, with 8 bases between the two ends. The CDR3 reads CASSPESNYGYTF. The DNA for the CDR3 is TGCGCCAGCAGCCCGGAAAGTAACTATGGCTACACCTTC.

V gene TRBV6-6 combines with J gene TRBJ2-2; 10 nucleotides line up with TRBD2. CDR3 size: 16 residues. The junction had 8 bases not matched to a gene; V was cut back by 4 bases and J by 6 bases. From germline, CDR1 is MNHNY and CDR2 SVGAGI (reference sequence). The DNA for the CDR3 is TGTGCCAGCAGTTCAGAGCGGGGGGGCCCCTCCGGGGAGCTGTTTTTT. Its translation: CASSSERGGPSGELFF.

CDR3 region: CASSQGIPGSYYEQYF. The CDR3 bases are TGTGCCAGCAGCCAAGGGATACCGGGGTCTTACTACGAGCAGTACTTC. This chain uses TRBV3-1 (or the pseudogene TRBV3-2) with TRBJ2-7, with D possibly being TRBD2 (5 bases). The CDR3 totals 16 residues. Germline CDR1 reads LGHDT; CDR2 reads YNNKEL (reference sequence). Trimming removed 1 base at V and 3 bases at J, with 16 bases between.

V is TRBV7-8 and J is TRBJ2-2; 7 bases align to TRBD1. Germline CDR1 is SGHVS and CDR2 is FQNEAQ. The CDR3 length is 15 residues. The junction had 3 bases not matched to a gene; V was cut back by 5 bases and J by 0 bases. Here the CDR3 DNA reads TGTGCCAGCAGCCGACAGGGACCGAACACCGGGGAGCTGTTTTTT. Translation: CASSRQGPNTGELFF. The whole variable domain, filled in from reference TRBV7-8 and TRBJ2-2, reads GAGVSQSPRYKVAKRGQDVALRCDPISGHVSLFWYQQALGQGPEFLTYFQNEAQLDKSGLPSDRFFAERPEGSVSTLKIQRTQQEDSAVYLCASSRQGPNTGELFFGEGSRLTVL.

With regard to this clone: A read error may produce the germline difference seen at one junction end. The chain is built from TRBV29-1 and TRBJ1-4; no firm D call. There are 10 residues in the CDR3. CDR1 SQVTM and CDR2 ANQGSEA come from the germline V gene. CDR3 loop: CAGADEKLFF. In DNA, the CDR3 is TGTGCGGGCGCCGATGAAAAACTGTTTTTT. Full variable domain (rest looked up from reference TRBV29-1 and TRBJ1-4): SAVISQKPSRDICQRGTSLTIQCQVDSQVTMMFWYRQQPGQSLTLIATANQGSEATYESGFVIDKFPISRPNLTFSTLTVSNMSPEDSSIYLCAGADEKLFFGSGTQLSVL.

This chain uses TRBV6-5 with TRBJ1-1; no definite D call. The CDR3 consists of 13 residues. CDR1 MNHEY and CDR2 SVGAGI come from the germline V gene. Trimming cost V 5 bases and J 4 bases, with 11 bases left between them. The CDR3 DNA is TGTGCCAGCAGTCCCCCCCGGGTCACTGAAGCTTTCTTT. As protein: CASSPPRVTEAFF.

J is TRBJ2-4 and V is TRBV7-2; D possibly corresponds to TRBD2 (6 bases). V was pared by 3 bases and J by 0 bases, with 12 bases between. The V gene's germline CDR1 is SGHTA and CDR2 FQGNSA. There are 16 residues in the CDR3. The CDR3 spells CASSFSGDLAKNIQYF. The CDR3 coding sequence is TGTGCCAGCAGCTTTTCGGGGGATCTAGCCAAAAACATTCAGTACTTC.